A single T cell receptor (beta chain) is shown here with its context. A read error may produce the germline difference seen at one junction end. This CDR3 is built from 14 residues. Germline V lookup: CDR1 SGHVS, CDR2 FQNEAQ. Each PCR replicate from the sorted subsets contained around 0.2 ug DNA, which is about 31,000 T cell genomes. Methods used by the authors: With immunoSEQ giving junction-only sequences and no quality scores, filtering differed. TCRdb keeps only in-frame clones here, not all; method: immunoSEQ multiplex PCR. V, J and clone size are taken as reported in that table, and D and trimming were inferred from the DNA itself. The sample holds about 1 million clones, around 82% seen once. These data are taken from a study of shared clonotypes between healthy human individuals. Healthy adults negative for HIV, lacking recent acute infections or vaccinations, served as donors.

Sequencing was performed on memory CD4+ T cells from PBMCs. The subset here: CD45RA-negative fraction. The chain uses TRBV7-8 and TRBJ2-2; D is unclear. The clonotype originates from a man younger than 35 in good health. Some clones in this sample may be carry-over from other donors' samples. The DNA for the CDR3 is TGTGCCAGCAGCTTAAGGCAGAACGCCGGGGAGCTGTTTTTT. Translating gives CASSLRQNAGELFF. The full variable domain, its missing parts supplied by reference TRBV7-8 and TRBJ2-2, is GAGVSQSPRYKVAKRGQDVALRCDPISGHVSLFWYQQALGQGPEFLTYFQNEAQLDKSGLPSDRFFAERPEGSVSTLKIQRTQQEDSAVYLCASSLRQNAGELFFGEGSRLTVL.